A selection of T cell receptor beta chains follows, all from one sample in a study of neurological immune-mediated disorders. TCRdb fed the 5' RACE reads into MiXCR, producing one record per CDR3 protein. Among 65,000 to 80,000 distinct CDR3 sequences listed, 4.8% were seen once. Sequences were obtained from PBMCs. The receptors here all came from a woman in her 70s with multiple sclerosis. Each CDR3 is given with its conserved first and last residue. A D gene is named only where the DNA matches it firmly.

TRBV10-3	TRBD2	TRBJ2-7	CAISEIDSGRYEQYF
TRBV7-8	TRBD2	TRBJ2-5	CASTSPGRPETQYF
TRBV7-8	TRBD2	TRBJ2-3	CASSYQAEAGATDTQYF
TRBV29-1	TRBD2	TRBJ2-3	CSVETGLAVQDTQYF
TRBV4-1	-	TRBJ2-5	CASSVGAGVQETQYF
TRBV5-1	-	TRBJ2-5	CASSLVEGAETQYF
TRBV12-3/TRBV12-4	-	TRBJ2-2	CASQFAATSSTGELFF
TRBV7-2	-	TRBJ2-5	CASSLGGGLLETQYF
TRBV25-1	-	TRBJ1-2	CASSDTPGGYTF
TRBV9	TRBD1	TRBJ2-1	CASSVGGQGVNEQFF
TRBV20-1	TRBD2	TRBJ2-2	CSAQREGFTGELFF
TRBV5-5	TRBD1	TRBJ2-7	CASSSRGTGGGYEQYF
TRBV13	-	TRBJ2-5	CASSLTGHRFQETQYF
TRBV7-2	-	TRBJ2-7	CASSRQDSTTEQYF
TRBV6-2/TRBV6-3	TRBD1	TRBJ2-2	CASGGQALDLFF
TRBV5-1	-	TRBJ1-3	CASSQGFSGNTIYF
TRBV30	-	TRBJ1-5	CAWSGFGGLGNQPQHF
TRBV15	-	TRBJ1-1	CATRFDRTNTEAFF
TRBV7-2	-	TRBJ1-4	CASSLAGPNEKLFF
TRBV29-1	-	TRBJ1-2	CSVERSQVNYGYTF
TRBV29-1	-	TRBJ1-1	CSVEDYSYTEAFF
TRBV20-1	TRBD2	TRBJ2-1	CSATSLLPSGRNNEQFF
TRBV20-1	-	TRBJ1-1	CSARDWRGGDTEAFF
TRBV5-5	-	TRBJ1-2	CASSLRTQNYGYTF
TRBV5-1	-	TRBJ1-2	CASSVDSNYGYTF
TRBV2	TRBD1	TRBJ1-1	CASSIQGAGAFF
TRBV20-1	-	TRBJ2-6	CSANDRPGALGANVLTF
TRBV20-1	TRBD2	TRBJ2-1	CSVLAGGPSYNEQFF
TRBV27	TRBD1	TRBJ2-2	CASTLRTGYTGELFF
TRBV9	TRBD2	TRBJ2-7	CASSPGGRIYEQYF
TRBV11-2	-	TRBJ1-3	CASSYDVGNTIYF
TRBV7-9	-	TRBJ2-1	CASSLARTFVHNEQFF
TRBV20-1	-	TRBJ2-2	CSDMDTRTGELFF
TRBV12-3/TRBV12-4	-	TRBJ2-6	CASSFRRGANVLTF
TRBV12-3/TRBV12-4	-	TRBJ2-7	CASTPWGLFYEQYF
TRBV7-2	-	TRBJ2-3	CASSLNRADTQYF
TRBV20-1	-	TRBJ2-1	CSARPVYNEQFF
TRBV11-2	TRBD2	TRBJ2-1	CASSPPGLGYNEQFF
TRBV20-1	-	TRBJ2-1	CSASTGSPILNEQFF
TRBV10-3	-	TRBJ1-3	CAISDGSNSGNTIYF
TRBV7-9	TRBD2	TRBJ2-1	CASSFFSGSISEQFF
TRBV5-1	-	TRBJ2-3	CASSTGPDTQYF